The 30 T cell receptor beta chains reported below all come from one sample, sequenced in a study of T cells after yellow fever vaccination. One entry per CDR3 protein, called by TCRdb with MiXCR from the 5' RACE reads. The sample shows approximately 350,000 distinct CDR3 sequences, under 14% of them seen only once. Specimen: PBMCs, collected on the day of the first yellow fever vaccination. The receptors derive from a man aged 18 to 30 who received the YFV17D yellow fever vaccine.

This clonotype was counted a few times. The gene calls are TRBV5-1 and TRBJ1-5, with D uncertain. From germline, CDR1 is SGHRS and CDR2 YFSETQ. This CDR3 is 15 amino acids long. The V end lost 4 bases, the J end lost 3 bases, and 14 bases lay between the germline ends. CDR3 in DNA: TGCGCCAGCAGCCCCTCCGTGGGATACAATCAGCCCCAGCATTTT. Protein sequence: CASSPSVGYNQPQHF.

The chain combines TRBV30 with TRBJ2-7; D tentatively reads TRBD1 or TRBD2 (5 bases each). The germline V gene has CDR1 GTSNPN and CDR2 SVGIG (reference sequence). V lost 2 bases and J 6 bases, leaving 20 bases between the germline ends. The CDR3 sequence is 15 residues long. The CDR3 DNA is TGTGCCTGGAGTCGACGGGACCGAAACGCCGGCGAGCAGTACTTC. This sequence encodes CAWSRRDRNAGEQYF.

This clonotype was recorded a few times. The chain links TRBV6-2 or TRBV6-3 to TRBJ1-5, with 8 bases identical to TRBD1. Germline values: CDR1 MNHEY, CDR2 SVGEGT. The V gene end was trimmed by 7 bases and the J gene end by 3 bases; junction bases not matched to a gene: 8. CDR3 length equals 15 residues. CDR3 DNA sequence: TGTGCCAGCACCCCGGACAGGGAAGACAATCAGCCCCAGCATTTT. Translating it yields CASTPDREDNQPQHF.

The CDR3 region is CVSWDRVSYEQYV. In DNA form, the CDR3 reads TGTGTCAGCTGGGACAGGGTGTCCTACGAGCAGTACGTC. This chain joins TRBV6-6 and TRBJ2-7; 9 bases match TRBD1. This CDR3 is built from 13 residues. Per germline, CDR1 MNHNY and CDR2 SVGAGI (reference sequence).

The chain combines TRBV12-3 or TRBV12-4 with TRBJ2-2; D possibly matches TRBD1 or TRBD2 (5 bases each). This CDR3 contains 14 residues. Trimming took 1 base from V and 7 from J, leaving 10 bases between them. DNA of the CDR3: TGTGCCAGCAGTTTAGGGGGACCGGTCGGGGAGCTGTTTTTT. Translating gives CASSLGGPVGELFF.

This clonotype was recorded at least ten times. This chain links TRBV27 with TRBJ2-7, with D unclear. The CDR3 is 15 residues long. Trimming took off 5 bases at V and 2 bases at J, with 16 bases between the two ends. Germline values: CDR1 MNHEY, CDR2 SMNVEV (reference sequence). CDR3 region: CASSKWGQNPYEQYF. DNA of the CDR3: TGTGCCAGCAGTAAGTGGGGTCAGAATCCCTACGAGCAGTACTTC.

This clonotype was seen more than once but under ten times. The chain couples TRBV29-1 to TRBJ2-1, with 11 bases identical to TRBD2. Germline V CDR1 and CDR2: SQVTM, ANQGSEA. V trimming: 5 bases; J trimming: 4 bases; junction bases outside the gene matches: 7. The length of the CDR3 is 15 residues. The CDR3 sequence is CSVKLAGDPYNEQFF. CDR3 sequence (DNA): TGCAGCGTTAAACTAGCGGGGGACCCGTACAATGAGCAGTTCTTC.

This sequence joins TRBV4-1 and TRBJ1-6; D is unclear. This CDR3 comprises 17 residues. Trimming cost V 4 bases and J 4 bases, with 17 bases left between them. Germline assignment: CDR1 MGHRA and CDR2 YSYEKL. The CDR3 DNA sequence: TGCGCCAGCAGCCGCCAAAACCAGGCCTTGTATAATTCACCCCTCCACTTT. Its protein is CASSRQNQALYNSPLHF.

The chain links TRBV25-1 to TRBJ2-7, with D possibly matching TRBD2 (6 bases). This CDR3 is 16 amino acids long. V gave up 6 bases and J gave up 0 bases, with 18 bases separating them. Germline CDR1 reads MGHDK; CDR2 reads SYGVNS. The chain's CDR3 is CASSPTGRGSSYEQYF. CDR3 coding DNA: TGTGCCAGCAGCCCCACTGGGCGGGGAAGCTCCTACGAGCAGTACTTC.

This clonotype was counted between two and nine times. This sequence joins TRBV4-3 and TRBJ1-3; a possible D gene is TRBD1 (6 bases). Germline CDR1 and CDR2: LGHNA and YSLEER. V was trimmed by 0 bases and J by 4 bases, leaving 16 bases between them. CDR3 length: 17 residues. In nucleotides, the CDR3 is TGCGCCAGCAGCCAAGATATCCGACAGGCTGAAGGAAACACCATATATTTT. Translation: CASSQDIRQAEGNTIYF.

At least ten counts were recorded for this clonotype. The rearrangement links TRBV27 to TRBJ2-5; 10 bases map to TRBD2. The CDR3 runs to 16 residues. The V gene end was trimmed by 6 bases and the J gene end by 5 bases; junction bases not matched to a gene: 12. Germline CDR1 reads MNHEY; CDR2 reads SMNVEV (reference sequence). The CDR3 sequence is CASRTKLAGAPETQYF. Written as DNA, the CDR3 is TGTGCCAGCAGGACTAAGCTAGCGGGGGCCCCGGAGACCCAGTACTTC.

This chain joins TRBV12-3 or TRBV12-4 and TRBJ2-3; no reliable D call. V was pared by 0 bases and J by 6 bases, with 10 bases between. The CDR3 is 14 residues long. The CDR3 protein is CASSLALSPDTQYF. The CDR3 nucleotides read TGTGCCAGCAGTTTAGCGCTCTCGCCGGATACGCAGTATTTT.

This clonotype came up a few times. The chain is built from TRBV20-1 and TRBJ1-1; 7 bases agree with TRBD1. CDR1 is DFQATT and CDR2 is SNEGSKA in the germline V gene (reference sequence). V was clipped by 5 bases and J by 3 bases; unmatched bases: 12. The CDR3 has 15 amino acids. The CDR3 region has the DNA TGCAGTGCTGGGACTTTGGACAGGAGAGACACTGAAGCTTTCTTT. Its protein product is CSAGTLDRRDTEAFF.

This clonotype came up a few times. The chain has TRBV7-9 and TRBJ1-1, with D maybe TRBD1 (5 bases). V gave up 5 bases and J gave up 6 bases, with 16 bases separating them. CDR3 length: 14 residues. CDR1 is SEHNR and CDR2 is FQNEAQ in the germline V gene (reference sequence). The CDR3 DNA is TGTGCCAGCAGCCCCGAGGGGTTTAGCCCTGAAGCTTTCTTT. This sequence encodes CASSPEGFSPEAFF.

J is TRBJ2-1 and V is TRBV20-1; TRBD1 aligns across 10 bases. The germline gives CDR1 DFQATT, CDR2 SNEGSKA (reference sequence). CDR3 size: 11 residues. Trimming removed 5 bases from V and 16 bases from J; junction bases left unmatched: 8. The CDR3 DNA is TGCAGTGCTCTAATCCGGGACAGGGGTTTCTTC. Translation: CSALIRDRGFF.

This clonotype was counted only a few times. The rearrangement links TRBV5-1 to TRBJ2-5, with 9 bases identical to TRBD2. This CDR3 is 17 amino acids long. CDR1 and CDR2 from the germline V gene are SGHRS and YFSETQ. Losses at the gene ends were 0 bases for V and 0 bases for J; bases not matched to a gene: 6. Here the CDR3 reads CASSLGIASGDQETQYF. CDR3 in DNA: TGCGCCAGCAGCTTGGGTATCGCTAGCGGGGACCAAGAGACCCAGTACTTC.

The chain employs TRBV5-1 and TRBJ1-1; D is ambiguous. Trimming stripped 5 bases from V and 2 bases from J, with 10 bases between. The CDR3 totals 13 residues. The germline V gene has CDR1 SGHRS and CDR2 YFSETQ. The CDR3 spells CASRTEINTEAFF. In DNA, the CDR3 is TGCGCCAGCAGGACGGAAATCAACACTGAAGCTTTCTTT.

A few counts support this clonotype. J is TRBJ2-1 and V is TRBV7-9; TRBD1 agrees at 8 bases. The CDR3 spans 16 residues. Per the germline V gene, CDR1 is SEHNR and CDR2 is FQNEAQ (reference sequence). V was pared by 0 bases and J by 4 bases, with 5 bases of the junction left unmatched. The CDR3 DNA is TGTGCCAGCAGCTTAGCGCTCTGGACAGGGTACAATGAGCAGTTCTTC. Protein product: CASSLALWTGYNEQFF. Together with reference TRBV7-9 and TRBJ2-1, the CDR3 gives the full variable domain: DTGVSQNPRHKITKRGQNVTFRCDPISEHNRLYWYRQTLGQGPEFLTYFQNEAQLEKSRLLSDRFSAERPKGSFSTLEIQRTEQGDSAMYLCASSLALWTGYNEQFFGPGTRLTVL.

About this clonotype: A much larger clone differs from this one at a single base, so this may be a read error. The chain carries TRBV3-1 and TRBJ2-7; 8 bases are a match to TRBD1. V shed 4 bases, J shed 3 bases, and the junction held 2 bases outside the gene matches. Germline-derived CDR1 and CDR2 are LGHDT and YNNKEL (reference sequence). The CDR3 has 13 residues. The CDR3 sequence: CASSRGTGYEQYF. The DNA of the CDR3 is TGTGCCAGCAGCCGCGGGACAGGCTACGAGCAGTACTTC.

This clonotype was seen more than once but under ten times. The V gene is TRBV7-3, the J gene TRBJ2-3, with D possibly called TRBD1 or TRBD2 (5 bases each). The CDR3 has 17 amino acids. CDR1 and CDR2 from the germline V gene are SGHTA and FQGTGA. Trimming stripped 5 bases from V and 5 bases from J, with 23 bases between. CDR3: CASSASVGDPPGDTQYF. The CDR3 DNA is TGTGCCAGCAGCGCATCGGTGGGGGACCCGCCCGGAGATACGCAGTATTTT. The full variable domain, with the rest looked up from reference TRBV7-3 and TRBJ2-3, is GAGVSQTPSNKVTEKGKYVELRCDPISGHTALYWYRQSLGQGPEFLIYFQGTGAADDSGLPNDRFFAVRPEGSVSTLKIQRTERGDSAVYLCASSASVGDPPGDTQYFGPGTRLTVL.

This clonotype showed up just a few times. This chain joins TRBV5-6 and TRBJ1-2, with TRBD1 as a possible D gene (5 bases). CDR1 is SGHDT and CDR2 is YYEEEE in the germline V gene. This CDR3 has 14 residues. V was trimmed by 1 base and J by 4 bases, leaving 11 bases between them. The CDR3 DNA is TGTGCCAGCAGCTTGATCGGGGGGAGCTATGGCTACACCTTC. Protein: CASSLIGGSYGYTF.

This clonotype occurred a few times. V is TRBV5-1 and J is TRBJ2-1; 10 bases agree with TRBD2. Per the germline V gene, CDR1 is SGHRS and CDR2 is YFSETQ. The length of the CDR3 is 18 residues. J lost 7 bases, V lost 4 bases, and 17 bases had no gene match. CDR3 region: CASSDLWIAGGPANEQFF. The CDR3 DNA reads TGCGCCAGCAGCGACCTTTGGATAGCGGGGGGCCCTGCAAATGAGCAGTTCTTC.

The V gene is TRBV5-1, the J gene TRBJ2-2, with 11 bases lining up with TRBD2. Germline CDR1 and CDR2: SGHRS and YFSETQ. The CDR3 loop spans 17 amino acids. V was clipped by 2 bases and J by 2 bases; unmatched bases: 5. DNA for the CDR3: TGCGCCAGCAGCTTCCTAGCGGGGGGTCTTAACACCGGGGAGCTGTTTTTT. Its protein product is CASSFLAGGLNTGELFF.

This rearrangement joins TRBV4-3 to TRBJ2-7, with 7 bases matching TRBD1. The germline V gene has CDR1 LGHNA and CDR2 YSLEER. The CDR3 runs 12 residues. The CDR3 region is CTSSPTGAWQYV. The CDR3 DNA reads as TGCACCAGCAGTCCTACAGGGGCCTGGCAGTACGTC.

This clonotype was counted between two and nine times. V and J are TRBV28 and TRBJ1-5; D may be TRBD1 (5 bases). The length of the CDR3 is 14 residues. The germline V gene has CDR1 MDHEN and CDR2 SYDVKM. V was trimmed by 8 bases and J by 3 bases, leaving 14 bases between them. CDR3 bases: TGTGCCAGCCACGAAGGGGCCTACAATCAGCCCCAGCATTTT. This translates into CASHEGAYNQPQHF.

This clonotype turned up a few times. The gene calls are TRBV7-8 and TRBJ2-7; no firm D call. The germline V gene has CDR1 SGHVS and CDR2 FQNEAQ. Trimming stripped 3 bases from V and 7 bases from J, with 13 bases between. This CDR3 contains 13 residues. CDR3 sequence reads: CASSLGRHGEQYV. DNA of the CDR3: TGTGCCAGCAGCTTGGGCAGGCATGGGGAGCAGTACGTC.

This clonotype has more than one count but fewer than ten. A junction end diverges from the germline sequence, so it may reflect a read error. This chain uses TRBV24-1 with TRBJ2-4; no firm D call. This CDR3 is 10 amino acids long. CDR1 is KGHDR and CDR2 is SFDVKD in the germline V gene. The CDR3 is CATSDRCGVF. CDR3 sequence (DNA): TGTGCCACCAGTGATCGTTGTGGAGTATTC.

The chain carries TRBV7-7 and TRBJ1-4; D unresolved. Trimming took off 1 base at V and 0 bases at J, with 9 bases between the two ends. The CDR3 loop spans 16 amino acids. In germline, CDR1 is SSHAT, CDR2 FNYEAQ (reference sequence). The CDR3 nucleotides are TGTGCCAGCAGCTTAGGATCAGGCCCAACTAATGAAAAACTGTTTTTT. This codes for CASSLGSGPTNEKLFF. Together with reference TRBV7-7 and TRBJ1-4, the CDR3 gives the full variable domain: GAGVSQSPRYKVTKRGQDVTLRCDPISSHATLYWYQQALGQGPEFLTYFNYEAQPDKSGLPSDRFSAERPEGSISTLTIQRTEQRDSAMYRCASSLGSGPTNEKLFFGSGTQLSVL.

This clonotype was observed a handful of times. V is TRBV12-3 or TRBV12-4 and J is TRBJ2-3; TRBD2 aligns across 8 bases. The V segment lost 6 bases and the J segment 9 bases; nucleotides outside the gene matches: 8. The CDR3 is 13 amino acids. As DNA, the CDR3 is TGTGCCAGCAGCCTCTCGACTAGCGTAACGCAGTATTTT. This sequence encodes CASSLSTSVTQYF.

The sample holds a few counts of this clonotype. The genes are TRBV20-1 and TRBJ1-1, with 7 bases fitting TRBD1. V was pared by 3 bases and J by 1 base, with 5 bases of the junction left unmatched. The CDR3 contains 14 residues. Germline lookup yields CDR1 DFQATT and CDR2 SNEGSKA (reference sequence). This chain's CDR3 is CSARKGQSNTEAFF. CDR3 DNA sequence: TGCAGTGCTAGGAAGGGACAGTCGAACACTGAAGCTTTCTTT.